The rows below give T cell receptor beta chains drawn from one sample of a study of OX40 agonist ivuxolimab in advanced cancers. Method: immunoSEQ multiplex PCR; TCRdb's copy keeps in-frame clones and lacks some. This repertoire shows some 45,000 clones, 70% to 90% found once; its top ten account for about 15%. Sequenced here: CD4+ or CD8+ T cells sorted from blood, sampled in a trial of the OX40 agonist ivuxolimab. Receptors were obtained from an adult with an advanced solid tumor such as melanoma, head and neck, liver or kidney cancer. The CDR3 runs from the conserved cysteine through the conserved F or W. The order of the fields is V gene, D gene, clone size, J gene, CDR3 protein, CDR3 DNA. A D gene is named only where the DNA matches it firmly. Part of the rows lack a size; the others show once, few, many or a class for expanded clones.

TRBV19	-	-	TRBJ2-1	CASTHRAWPGNEQFF	TGTGCCAGTACCCACCGGGCTTGGCCGGGCAATGAGCAGTTCTTC
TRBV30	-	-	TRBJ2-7	CAWSPRSGYYEQYF	TGTGCCTGGAGTCCTCGGTCGGGCTACTACGAGCAGTACTTC
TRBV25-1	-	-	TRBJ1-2	CASAITGRYGYTF	TGTGCCAGCGCAATAACAGGGCGGTATGGCTACACCTTC
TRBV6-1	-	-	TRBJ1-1	CASSDGGMNTEAFF	TGTGCCAGCAGTGACGGCGGAATGAACACTGAAGCTTTCTTT
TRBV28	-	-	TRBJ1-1	CASSQGTEAFF	TGTGCCAGCAGCCAGGGGACTGAAGCTTTCTTT
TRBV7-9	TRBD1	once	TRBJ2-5	CASSLGQGPETQYF	TGTGCCAGCAGCTTAGGACAGGGACCAGAGACCCAGTACTTC
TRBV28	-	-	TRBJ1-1	CASSPPGGLMNTEAFF	TGTGCCAGCAGCCCCCCGGGGGGTTTAATGAACACTGAAGCTTTCTTT
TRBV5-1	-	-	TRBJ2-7	CASSLEGFREQYF	TGCGCCAGCAGCTTGGAGGGGTTTAGGGAGCAGTACTTC
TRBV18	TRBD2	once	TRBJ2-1	CASSPRLAGGWDEQFF	TGTGCCAGCTCACCACGACTAGCGGGAGGATGGGATGAGCAGTTCTTC
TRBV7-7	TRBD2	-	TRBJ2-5	CASSLERGGETQYF	TGTGCCAGCAGCTTAGAGCGGGGAGGCGAGACCCAGTACTTC
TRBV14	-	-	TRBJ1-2	CASSQDFGAPYGYTF	TGTGCCAGCAGCCAAGATTTCGGGGCCCCTTATGGCTACACCTTC
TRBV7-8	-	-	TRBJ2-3	CASSAPGAWDTQYF	TGTGCCAGCAGCGCCCCAGGAGCCTGGGATACGCAGTATTTT
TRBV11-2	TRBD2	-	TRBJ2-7	CASSLGTSGSGYF	TGTGCCAGCAGCTTAGGGACTAGCGGGAGTGGGTACTTC
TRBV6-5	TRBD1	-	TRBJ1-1	CASSETGRTEAFF	TGTGCCAGCAGTGAGACAGGGCGGACTGAAGCTTTCTTT
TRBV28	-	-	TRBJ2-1	CASSLGAYSYNEQFF	TGTGCCAGCAGTTTGGGCGCCTACTCCTACAATGAGCAGTTCTTC
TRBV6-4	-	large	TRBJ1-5	CASSDSVDSNQPQHF	TGTGCCAGCAGTGACTCGGTGGATAGCAATCAGCCCCAGCATTTT
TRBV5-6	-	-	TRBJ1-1	CASSLEVGLEGTEAFF	TGTGCCAGCAGCTTGGAGGTGGGGCTTGAGGGCACTGAAGCTTTCTTT
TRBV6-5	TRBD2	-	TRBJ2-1	CASSYSTGTMYNEQFF	TGTGCCAGCAGTTACTCGACCGGGACTATGTACAATGAGCAGTTCTTC
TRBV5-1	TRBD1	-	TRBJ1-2	CAARGYGTGREGNYGYTF	TGCGCCGCCCGAGGGTATGGGACAGGGAGGGAGGGAAACTATGGCTACACCTTC
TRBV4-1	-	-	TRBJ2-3	CASSRIWKGVWGTDTQYF	TGCGCCAGCAGCCGGATCTGGAAGGGGGTATGGGGCACAGATACGCAGTATTTT
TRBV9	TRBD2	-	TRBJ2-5	CASSGSGRIQETQYF	TGTGCCAGCAGCGGTAGCGGGAGAATCCAAGAGACCCAGTACTTC
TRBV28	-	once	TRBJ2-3	CASSWGTDTQYF	TGTGCCAGCAGTTGGGGTACAGATACGCAGTATTTT
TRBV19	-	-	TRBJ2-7	CASSLVSDDEQYF	TGTGCCAGTAGTCTAGTTAGCGATGACGAGCAGTACTTC
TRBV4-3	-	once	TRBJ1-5	CASSQVRNQPQHF	TGCGCCAGCAGCCAAGTCCGCAATCAGCCCCAGCATTTT
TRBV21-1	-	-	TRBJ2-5	CASKKMGLTLYQETQYF	TGTGCCAGCAAAAAGATGGGGCTCACTCTGTACCAAGAGACCCAGTACTTC
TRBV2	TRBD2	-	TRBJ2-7	CASSVFLAGEQYF	TGTGCCAGCAGTGTATTCTTAGCGGGCGAGCAGTACTTC
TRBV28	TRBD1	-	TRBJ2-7	CASSWTGGADEQYF	TGTGCCAGCAGTTGGACAGGGGGCGCCGACGAGCAGTACTTC
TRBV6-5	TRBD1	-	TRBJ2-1	CASRYRGAYNEQFF	TGTGCCAGCAGGTACAGGGGGGCCTACAATGAGCAGTTCTTC
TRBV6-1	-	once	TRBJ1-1	CAADLPFEAFF	TGTGCCGCAGACCTCCCTTTTGAAGCTTTCTTT
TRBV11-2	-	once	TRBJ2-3	CASSLGSGSTDTQYF	TGTGCCAGCAGCTTAGGGTCAGGCTCCACAGATACGCAGTATTTT
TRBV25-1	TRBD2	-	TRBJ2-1	CASSNLAGGIDYNEQFF	TGTGCCAGCAGTAATCTAGCGGGGGGCATAGATTACAATGAGCAGTTCTTC
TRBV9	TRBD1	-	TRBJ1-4	CASSDTTGFNEKLFF	TGTGCCAGCAGCGACACGACAGGGTTTAATGAAAAACTGTTTTTT
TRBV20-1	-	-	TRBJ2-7	CSARAIYEQYF	TGCAGTGCTAGGGCCATCTACGAGCAGTACTTC
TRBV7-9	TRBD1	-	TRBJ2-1	CASSFLRQGLDEQFF	TGTGCCAGCAGCTTCTTGAGACAGGGGTTGGATGAGCAGTTCTTC
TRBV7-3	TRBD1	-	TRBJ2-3	CASSSDRGADTQYF	TGTGCCAGCAGCTCGGACAGGGGAGCAGATACGCAGTATTTT
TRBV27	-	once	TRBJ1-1	CASSLQGNTEAFF	TGTGCCAGCAGTTTACAGGGGAACACTGAAGCTTTCTTT
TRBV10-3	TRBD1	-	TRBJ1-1	CAISEGLGQGTEAFF	TGTGCCATCAGTGAAGGGTTGGGACAGGGTACTGAAGCTTTCTTT
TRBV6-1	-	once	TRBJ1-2	CASSEGGLYGYTF	TGTGCCAGCAGTGAAGGTGGACTATACGGCTACACCTTC
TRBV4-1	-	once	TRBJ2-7	CASSQESGSSYEQYF	TGCGCCAGCAGCCAAGAGTCGGGCAGCTCCTACGAGCAGTACTTC